These 10 T cell receptor beta chains came from one sample sequenced in a study of CD4+ T cells in melanoma. Assay used: immunoSEQ multiplex PCR; TCRdb lists only in-frame clones, some missing. The sample carries about 9,100 clones, about two thirds recorded once. Sequencing used cells from a culture (not recorded whether cultured in vitro). The receptors stem from a human donor with melanoma.

The V call is TRBV5-1, the J call TRBJ2-1; D not resolved. This CDR3 has 14 amino acids. V was pared by 3 bases and J by 6 bases, with 13 bases between. Germline V gives CDR1 SGHRS, CDR2 YFSETQ. CDR3 bases: TGCGCCAGCAGCTCGTGGTACAGCTTCAATGAGCAGTTCTTC. Encoded protein: CASSSWYSFNEQFF.

The chain has TRBV19 and TRBJ1-4; no definite D call. The germline CDR1 and CDR2 sequences are LNHDA and SQIVND (reference sequence). The V and J ends lost 5 bases and 7 bases respectively, with 5 bases between them. The length of the CDR3 is 11 residues. CDR3 DNA sequence: TGTGCCAGTAGTGGAGGTGAAAAACTGTTTTTT. It translates to CASSGGEKLFF. Together with reference TRBV19 and TRBJ1-4, the CDR3 gives the full variable domain: DGGITQSPKYLFRKEGQNVTLSCEQNLNHDAMYWYRQDPGQGLRLIYYSQIVNDFQKGDIAEGYSVSREKKESFPLTVTSAQKNPTAFYLCASSGGEKLFFGSGTQLSVL.

CDR3 amino acids: CASSQDRLRTGGPEAFF. CDR3 DNA: TGCGCCAGCAGCCAAGACCGCCTTCGGACAGGGGGCCCTGAAGCTTTCTTT. V is TRBV4-1 and J is TRBJ1-1; TRBD1 aligns across 11 bases. This CDR3 spans 17 amino acids. The trim removed 0 bases at V and 6 bases at J, leaving 9 bases unmatched. CDR1 and CDR2 from the germline V gene are MGHRA and YSYEKL.

The rearrangement joins TRBV7-9 to TRBJ1-1; 7 nucleotides agree with TRBD1. The CDR3 loop spans 13 amino acids. V was pared by 3 bases and J by 11 bases, with 9 bases of the junction left unmatched. CDR1 SEHNR and CDR2 FQNEAQ come from the germline V gene (reference sequence). This CDR3 reads CASSFDRVGVAFF. DNA of the CDR3: TGTGCCAGCAGCTTCGACAGGGTCGGGGTGGCTTTCTTT.

V is TRBV5-6 and J is TRBJ1-3; TRBD1 aligns across 8 bases. Germline loops: CDR1 SGHDT, CDR2 YYEEEE. This CDR3 comprises 18 residues. Trimming cost V 4 bases and J 0 bases; bases outside gene matches: 12. The CDR3 region is CASSHRNRQGFSGNTIYF. The CDR3 bases are TGTGCCAGCAGCCATAGAAACAGACAGGGGTTCTCTGGAAACACCATATATTTT.

This chain links TRBV7-9 with TRBJ1-3; 8 bases line up with TRBD1. With V trimmed by 2 bases and J by 4 bases, 1 base remained unmatched. This CDR3 spans 14 amino acids. Germline CDR1 is SEHNR and CDR2 is FQNEAQ (reference sequence). The CDR3 loop reads CASSLTGGGNTIYF. CDR3 DNA sequence: TGTGCCAGCAGCTTAACAGGGGGAGGAAACACCATATATTTT.

This clone has a handful of counts. The V and J genes are TRBV30 and TRBJ1-3; D is perhaps TRBD1 (5 bases). V lost 4 bases and J lost 5, with 15 bases in between. The CDR3 contains 14 residues. CDR1 GTSNPN and CDR2 SVGIG come from the germline V gene (reference sequence). The CDR3 sequence: CAWIPTGGRNTIYF. CDR3 nucleotide sequence: TGTGCCTGGATCCCAACAGGCGGGAGAAACACCATATATTTT.

The chain links TRBV5-4 to TRBJ2-1, with TRBD2 matching over 13 bases. Germline CDR1 SGHNT, CDR2 YYREEE (reference sequence). This CDR3 is built from 16 residues. The V segment lost 5 bases and the J segment 7 bases; nucleotides outside the gene matches: 9. In DNA, the CDR3 is TGTGCCAGCAGACCGACCGGGACTAGCGGGGTAAATGAGCAGTTCTTC. Its protein product is CASRPTGTSGVNEQFF.

The chain couples TRBV5-4 to TRBJ2-7; TRBD1 matches 11 bases. V was clipped by 4 bases and J by 0 bases; unmatched bases: 3. This CDR3 has 15 residues. Germline CDR1 and CDR2: SGHNT and YYREEE (reference sequence). CDR3: CASSKDRGLSYEQYF. The CDR3, as DNA: TGTGCCAGCAGCAAGGACAGGGGGCTCTCCTACGAGCAGTACTTC.

The V gene is TRBV7-3, the J gene TRBJ2-1; 9 nucleotides line up with TRBD1. This CDR3 contains 17 residues. J was trimmed by 6 bases and V by 0 bases; bases with no gene match: 9. Per the germline V gene, CDR1 is SGHTA and CDR2 is FQGTGA. CDR3 amino acids: CASSLTAPGTGLNEQFF. The CDR3 region has the DNA TGTGCCAGCAGCTTAACAGCCCCCGGGACAGGGCTCAATGAGCAGTTCTTC.